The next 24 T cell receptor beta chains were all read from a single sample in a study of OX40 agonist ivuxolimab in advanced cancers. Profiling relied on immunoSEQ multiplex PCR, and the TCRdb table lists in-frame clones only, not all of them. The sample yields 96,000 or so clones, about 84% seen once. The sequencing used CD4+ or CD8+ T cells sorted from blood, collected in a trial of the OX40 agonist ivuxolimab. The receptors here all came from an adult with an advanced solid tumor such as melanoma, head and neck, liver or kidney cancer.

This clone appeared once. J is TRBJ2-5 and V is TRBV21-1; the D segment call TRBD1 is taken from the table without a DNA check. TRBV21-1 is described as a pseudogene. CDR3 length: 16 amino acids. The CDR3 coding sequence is TGTGCCAGCCTCGCGGACAGGGAAGAAATTGTAGGGACCCAGTACTTC. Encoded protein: CASLADREEIVGTQYF.

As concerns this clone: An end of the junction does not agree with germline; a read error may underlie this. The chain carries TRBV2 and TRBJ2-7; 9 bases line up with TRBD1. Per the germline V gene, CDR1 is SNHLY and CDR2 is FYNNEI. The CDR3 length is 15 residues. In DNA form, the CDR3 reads TGTGCCAGCACCAACCTTGGGACAGGGTCCTTCGAGCAGTACTTC. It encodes CASTNLGTGSFEQYF.

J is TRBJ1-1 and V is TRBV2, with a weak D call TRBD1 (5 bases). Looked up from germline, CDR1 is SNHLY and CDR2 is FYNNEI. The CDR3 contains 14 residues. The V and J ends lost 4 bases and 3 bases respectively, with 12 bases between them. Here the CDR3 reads CASSAGGVYTEAFF. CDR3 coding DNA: TGTGCCAGCAGTGCTGGGGGGGTATACACTGAAGCTTTCTTT.

CDR3 nucleotides: TGCAGCGTTGACCTTGAGGCCAATGAGCAGTTCTTC. Its protein product is CSVDLEANEQFF. This chain uses TRBV29-1 with TRBJ2-1; D gene ambiguous. Per the germline V gene, CDR1 is SQVTM and CDR2 is ANQGSEA. The CDR3 totals 12 residues. The V gene lost 3 bases and the J gene lost 6 bases, with 9 bases spanning the gap.

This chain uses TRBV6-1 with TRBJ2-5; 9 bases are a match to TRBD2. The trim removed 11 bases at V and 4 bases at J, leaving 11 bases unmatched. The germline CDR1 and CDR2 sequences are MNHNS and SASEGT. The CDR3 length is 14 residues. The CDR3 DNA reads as TGTGCCGCTTCAAGGGGTAGCGGGAGAGAGACCCAGTACTTC. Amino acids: CAASRGSGRETQYF.

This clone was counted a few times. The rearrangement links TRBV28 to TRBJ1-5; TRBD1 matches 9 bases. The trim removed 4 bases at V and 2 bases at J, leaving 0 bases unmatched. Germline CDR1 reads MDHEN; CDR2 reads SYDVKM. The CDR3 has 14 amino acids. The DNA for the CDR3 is TGTGCCAGCAGTTGGGACAGGGGCAATCAGCCCCAGCATTTT. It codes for CASSWDRGNQPQHF. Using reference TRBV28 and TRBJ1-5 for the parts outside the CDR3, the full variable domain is DVKVTQSSRYLVKRTGEKVFLECVQDMDHENMFWYRQDPGLGLRLIYFSYDVKMKEKGDIPEGYSVSREKKERFSLILESASTNQTSMYLCASSWDRGNQPQHFGDGTRLSIL.

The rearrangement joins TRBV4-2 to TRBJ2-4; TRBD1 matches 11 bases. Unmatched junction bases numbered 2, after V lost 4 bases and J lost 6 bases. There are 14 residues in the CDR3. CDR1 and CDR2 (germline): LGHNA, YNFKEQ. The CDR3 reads CASSPGQGGNIQYF. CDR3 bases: TGTGCCAGCAGCCCGGGACAGGGGGGAAACATTCAGTACTTC.

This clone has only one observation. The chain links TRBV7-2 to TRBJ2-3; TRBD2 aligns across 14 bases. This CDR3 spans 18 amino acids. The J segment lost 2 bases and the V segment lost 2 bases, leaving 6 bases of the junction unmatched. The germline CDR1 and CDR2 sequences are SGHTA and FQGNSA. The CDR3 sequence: CASSLRLAGGRATDTQYF. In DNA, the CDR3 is TGTGCCAGCAGCTTACGACTAGCGGGAGGGCGAGCCACAGATACGCAGTATTTT.

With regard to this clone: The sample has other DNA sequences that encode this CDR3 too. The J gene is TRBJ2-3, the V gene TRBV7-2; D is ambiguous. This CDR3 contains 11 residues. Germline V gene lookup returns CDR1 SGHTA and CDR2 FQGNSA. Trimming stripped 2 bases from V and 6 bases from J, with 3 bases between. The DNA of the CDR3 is TGTGCCAGCAGCTTAAAGGATACGCAGTATTTT. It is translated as CASSLKDTQYF.

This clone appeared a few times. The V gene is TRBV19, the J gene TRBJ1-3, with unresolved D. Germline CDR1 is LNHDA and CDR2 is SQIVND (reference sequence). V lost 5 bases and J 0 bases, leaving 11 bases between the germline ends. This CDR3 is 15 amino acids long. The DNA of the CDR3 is TGTGCCAGTAGTTCCCATATCAGCTCTGGAAACACCATATATTTT. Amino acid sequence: CASSSHISSGNTIYF.

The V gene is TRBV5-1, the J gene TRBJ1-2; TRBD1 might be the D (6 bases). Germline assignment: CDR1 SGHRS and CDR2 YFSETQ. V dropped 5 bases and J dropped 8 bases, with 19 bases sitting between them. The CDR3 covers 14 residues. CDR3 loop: CASRQSGTRNGYTF. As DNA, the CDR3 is TGCGCCAGCAGGCAGTCCGGGACAAGAAACGGCTACACCTTC.

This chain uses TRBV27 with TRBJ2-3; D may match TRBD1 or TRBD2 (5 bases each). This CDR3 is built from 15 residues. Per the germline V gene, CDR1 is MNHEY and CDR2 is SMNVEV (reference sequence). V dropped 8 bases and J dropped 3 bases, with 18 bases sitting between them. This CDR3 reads CASARRDPRTDTQYF. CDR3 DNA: TGTGCCAGCGCACGCCGGGACCCCCGAACAGATACGCAGTATTTT.

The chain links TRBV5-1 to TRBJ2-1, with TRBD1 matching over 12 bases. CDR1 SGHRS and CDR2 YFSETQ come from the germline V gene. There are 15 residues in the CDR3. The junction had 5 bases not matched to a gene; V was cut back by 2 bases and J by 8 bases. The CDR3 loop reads CASSLGDRGRDEQFF. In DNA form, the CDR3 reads TGCGCCAGCAGCTTAGGGGACAGGGGGCGGGATGAGCAGTTCTTC.

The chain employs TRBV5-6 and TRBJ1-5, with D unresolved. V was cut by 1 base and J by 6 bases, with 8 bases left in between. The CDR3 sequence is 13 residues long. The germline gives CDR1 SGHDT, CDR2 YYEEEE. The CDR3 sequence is CASSLRRSQPQHF. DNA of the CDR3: TGTGCCAGCAGCTTGCGGAGGAGTCAGCCCCAGCATTTT.

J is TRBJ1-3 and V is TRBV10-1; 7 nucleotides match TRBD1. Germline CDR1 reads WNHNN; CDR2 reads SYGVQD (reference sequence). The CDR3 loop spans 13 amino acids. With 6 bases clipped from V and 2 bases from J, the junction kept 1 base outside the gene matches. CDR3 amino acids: CASSGQAGNTIYF. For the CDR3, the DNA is TGCGCCAGCAGCGGACAGGCTGGAAACACCATATATTTT.

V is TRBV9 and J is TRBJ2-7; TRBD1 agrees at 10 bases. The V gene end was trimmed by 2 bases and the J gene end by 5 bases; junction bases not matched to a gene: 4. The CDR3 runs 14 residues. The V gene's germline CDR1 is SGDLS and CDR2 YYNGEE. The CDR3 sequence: CASSVGTGVHEQYF. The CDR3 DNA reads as TGTGCCAGCAGCGTCGGGACAGGGGTACACGAGCAGTACTTC.

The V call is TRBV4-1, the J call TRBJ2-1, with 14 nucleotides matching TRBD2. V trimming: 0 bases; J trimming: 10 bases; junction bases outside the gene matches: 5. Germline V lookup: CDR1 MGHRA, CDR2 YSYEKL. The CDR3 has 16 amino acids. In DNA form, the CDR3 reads TGCGCCAGCAGCCAAGAGGGACTAGCGGGAGTCAGGGAGCAGTTCTTC. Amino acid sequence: CASSQEGLAGVREQFF.

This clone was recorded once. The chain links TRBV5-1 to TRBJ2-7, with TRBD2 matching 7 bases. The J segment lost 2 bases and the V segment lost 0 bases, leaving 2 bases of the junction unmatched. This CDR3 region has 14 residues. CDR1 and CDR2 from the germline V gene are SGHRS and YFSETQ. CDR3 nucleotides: TGCGCCAGCAGCTTGGCGGGGGGAACCTACGAGCAGTACTTC. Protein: CASSLAGGTYEQYF. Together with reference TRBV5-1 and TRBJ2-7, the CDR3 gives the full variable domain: KAGVTQTPRYLIKTRGQQVTLSCSPISGHRSVSWYQQTPGQGLQFLFEYFSETQRNKGNFPGRFSGRQFSNSRSEMNVSTLELGDSALYLCASSLAGGTYEQYFGPGTRLTVT.

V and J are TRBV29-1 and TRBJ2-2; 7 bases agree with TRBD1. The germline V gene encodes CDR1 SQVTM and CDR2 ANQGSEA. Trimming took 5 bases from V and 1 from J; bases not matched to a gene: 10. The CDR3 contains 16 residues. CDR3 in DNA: TGCAGCGTTCCGAGACAGGGCCCGAAGAACACCGGGGAGCTGTTTTTT. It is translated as CSVPRQGPKNTGELFF.

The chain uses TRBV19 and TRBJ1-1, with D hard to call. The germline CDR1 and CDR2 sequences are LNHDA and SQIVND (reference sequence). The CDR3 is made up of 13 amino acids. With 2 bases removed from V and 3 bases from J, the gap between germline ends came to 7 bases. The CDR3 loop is CASSISGYTEAFF. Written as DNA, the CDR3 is TGTGCCAGTAGTATATCGGGTTACACTGAAGCTTTCTTT.

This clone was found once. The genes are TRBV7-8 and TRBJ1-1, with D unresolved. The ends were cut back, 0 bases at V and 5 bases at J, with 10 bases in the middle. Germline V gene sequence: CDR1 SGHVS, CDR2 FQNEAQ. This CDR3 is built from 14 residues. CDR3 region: CASSLASIKTEAFF. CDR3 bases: TGTGCCAGCAGCTTAGCATCTATAAAAACTGAAGCTTTCTTT.

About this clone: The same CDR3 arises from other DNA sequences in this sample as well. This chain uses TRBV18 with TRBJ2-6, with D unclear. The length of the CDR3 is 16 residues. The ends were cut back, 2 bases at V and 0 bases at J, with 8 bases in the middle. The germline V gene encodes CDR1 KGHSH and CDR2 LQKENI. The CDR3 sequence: CASSPGGNSGANVLTF. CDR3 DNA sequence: TGTGCCAGCTCACCAGGTGGGAACTCTGGGGCCAACGTCCTGACTTTC.

The CDR3 coding sequence is TGTGCCAGCAGCAAAGGGGTTGGACGGCCCGTGATCGCAGGGGCCAAAAACATTCAGTACTTC. It codes for CASSKGVGRPVIAGAKNIQYF. The chain has TRBV21-1 and TRBJ2-4; whether TRBD1, the table's D call, matches the DNA was not checked. TRBV21-1 is designated a pseudogene. The CDR3 is 21 residues long.

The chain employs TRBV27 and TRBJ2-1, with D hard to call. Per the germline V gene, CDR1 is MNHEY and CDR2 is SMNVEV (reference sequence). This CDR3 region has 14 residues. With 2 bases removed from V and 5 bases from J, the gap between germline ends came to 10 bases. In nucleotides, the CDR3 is TGTGCCAGCAGTTTACTGGGTTGGGACAATGAGCAGTTCTTC. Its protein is CASSLLGWDNEQFF.